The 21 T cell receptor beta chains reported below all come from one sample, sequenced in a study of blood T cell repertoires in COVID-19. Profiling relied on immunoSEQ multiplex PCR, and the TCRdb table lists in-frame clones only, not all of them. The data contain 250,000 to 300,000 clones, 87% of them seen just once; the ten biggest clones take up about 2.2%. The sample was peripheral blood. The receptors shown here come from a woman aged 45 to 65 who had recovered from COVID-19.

For the CDR3, the DNA is TGTGCCAGCAGCCAGGCGGGGGAACGGGGCGAGCAGTACTTC. The encoded protein is CASSQAGERGEQYF. The gene calls are TRBV3-1 (or the pseudogene TRBV3-2) and TRBJ2-7; the match to TRBD2 covers 7 bases. CDR1 and CDR2 (germline): LGHDT, YNNKEL (reference sequence). With V trimmed by 3 bases and J by 6 bases, 8 bases remained unmatched. CDR3 length: 14 amino acids.

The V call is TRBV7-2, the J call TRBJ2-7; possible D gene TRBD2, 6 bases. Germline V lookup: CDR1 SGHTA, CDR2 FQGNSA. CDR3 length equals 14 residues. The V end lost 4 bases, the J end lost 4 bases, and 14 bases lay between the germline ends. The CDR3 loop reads CASSYGGDRYEQYF. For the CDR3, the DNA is TGTGCCAGCAGCTACGGGGGTGATCGTTACGAGCAGTACTTC.

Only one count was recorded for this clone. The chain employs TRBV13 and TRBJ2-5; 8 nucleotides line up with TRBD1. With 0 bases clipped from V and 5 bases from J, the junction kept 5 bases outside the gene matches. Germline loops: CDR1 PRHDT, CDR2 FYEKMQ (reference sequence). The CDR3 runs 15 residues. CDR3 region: CASSLGRDRRETQYF. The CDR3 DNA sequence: TGTGCCAGCAGCTTAGGCCGGGACAGGAGGGAGACCCAGTACTTC.

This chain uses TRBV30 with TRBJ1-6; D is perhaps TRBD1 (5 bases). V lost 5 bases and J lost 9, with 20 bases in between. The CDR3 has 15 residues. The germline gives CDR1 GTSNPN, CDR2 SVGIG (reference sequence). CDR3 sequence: CAWATRAGVGSPLHF. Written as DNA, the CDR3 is TGTGCCTGGGCCACCCGGGCGGGGGTAGGTTCACCCCTCCACTTT.

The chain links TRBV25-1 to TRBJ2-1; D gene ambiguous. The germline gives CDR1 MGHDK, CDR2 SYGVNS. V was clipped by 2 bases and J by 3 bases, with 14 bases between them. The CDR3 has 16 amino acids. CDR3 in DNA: TGTGCCAGCAGTGAAACCGGGTCCCCGAACTACAATGAGCAGTTCTTC. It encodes CASSETGSPNYNEQFF.

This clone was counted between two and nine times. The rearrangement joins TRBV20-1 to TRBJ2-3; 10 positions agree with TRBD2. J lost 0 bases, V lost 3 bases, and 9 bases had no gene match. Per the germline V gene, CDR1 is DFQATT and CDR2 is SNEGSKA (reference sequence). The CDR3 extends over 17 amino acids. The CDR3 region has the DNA TGCAGTGCTAGTTGGGCTAGCGGGGGCCTTAGCACAGATACGCAGTATTTT. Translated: CSASWASGGLSTDTQYF.

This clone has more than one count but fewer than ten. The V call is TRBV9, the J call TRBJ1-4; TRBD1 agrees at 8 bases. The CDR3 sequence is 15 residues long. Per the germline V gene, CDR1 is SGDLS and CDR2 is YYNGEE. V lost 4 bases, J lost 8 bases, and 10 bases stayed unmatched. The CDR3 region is CASSPGTGGGEKLFF. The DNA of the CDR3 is TGTGCCAGCAGCCCAGGGACAGGCGGAGGGGAAAAACTGTTTTTT.

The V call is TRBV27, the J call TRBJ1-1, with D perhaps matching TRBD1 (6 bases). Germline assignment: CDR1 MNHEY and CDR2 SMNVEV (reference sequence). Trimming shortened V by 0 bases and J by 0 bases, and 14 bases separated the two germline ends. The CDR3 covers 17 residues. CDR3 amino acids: CASSLSVARGLNTEAFF. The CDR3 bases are TGTGCCAGCAGTTTATCGGTTGCGCGGGGGCTGAACACTGAAGCTTTCTTT.

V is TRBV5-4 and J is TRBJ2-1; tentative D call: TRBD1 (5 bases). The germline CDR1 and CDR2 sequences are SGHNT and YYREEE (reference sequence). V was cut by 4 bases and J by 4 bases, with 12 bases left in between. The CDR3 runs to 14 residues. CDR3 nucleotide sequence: TGTGCCAGCAGCCCCCTGACAGAGTACAATGAGCAGTTCTTC. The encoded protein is CASSPLTEYNEQFF. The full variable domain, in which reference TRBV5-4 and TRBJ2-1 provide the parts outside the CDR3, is ETGVTQSPTHLIKTRGQQVTLRCSSQSGHNTVSWYQQALGQGPQFIFQYYREEENGRGNFPPRFSGLQFPNYSSELNVNALELDDSALYLCASSPLTEYNEQFFGPGTRLTVL.

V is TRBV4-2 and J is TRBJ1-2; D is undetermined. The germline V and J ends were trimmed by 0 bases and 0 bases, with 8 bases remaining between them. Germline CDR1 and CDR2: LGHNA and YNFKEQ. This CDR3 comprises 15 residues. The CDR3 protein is CASSQDGRTNYGYTF. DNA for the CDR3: TGTGCCAGCAGCCAAGACGGCAGGACTAACTATGGCTACACCTTC.

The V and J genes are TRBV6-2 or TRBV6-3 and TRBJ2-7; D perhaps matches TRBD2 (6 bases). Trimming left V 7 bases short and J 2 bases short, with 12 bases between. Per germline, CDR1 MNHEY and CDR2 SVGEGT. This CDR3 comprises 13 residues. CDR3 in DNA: TGTGCCAGCAACCCTAGCGAACCCTACGAGCAGTACTTC. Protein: CASNPSEPYEQYF.

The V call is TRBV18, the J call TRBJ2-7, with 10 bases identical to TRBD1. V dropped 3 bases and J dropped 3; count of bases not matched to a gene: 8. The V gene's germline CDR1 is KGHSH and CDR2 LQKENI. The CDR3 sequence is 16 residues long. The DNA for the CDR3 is TGTGCCAGCTCACCCACAGGGACAGGGGCGAACTACGAGCAGTACTTC. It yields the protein CASSPTGTGANYEQYF. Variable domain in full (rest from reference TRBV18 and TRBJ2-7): NAGVMQNPRHLVRRRGQEARLRCSPMKGHSHVYWYRQLPEEGLKFMVYLQKENIIDESGMPKERFSAEFPKEGPSILRIQQVVRGDSAAYFCASSPTGTGANYEQYFGPGTRLTVT.

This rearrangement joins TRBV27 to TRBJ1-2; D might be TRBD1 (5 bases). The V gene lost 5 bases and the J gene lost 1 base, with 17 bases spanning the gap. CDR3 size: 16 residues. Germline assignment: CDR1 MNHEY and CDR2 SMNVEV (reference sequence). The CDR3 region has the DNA TGTGCCAGCAGTCAAACGACAGCACCTAATAACTATGGCTACACCTTC. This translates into CASSQTTAPNNYGYTF.

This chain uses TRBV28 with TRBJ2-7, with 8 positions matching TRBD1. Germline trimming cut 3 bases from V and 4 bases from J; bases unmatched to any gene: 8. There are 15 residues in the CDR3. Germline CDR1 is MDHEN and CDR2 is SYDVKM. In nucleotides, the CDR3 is TGTGCCAGCAGTTTCGGCGGACAGGGCAAGTACGAGCAGTACTTC. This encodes CASSFGGQGKYEQYF.

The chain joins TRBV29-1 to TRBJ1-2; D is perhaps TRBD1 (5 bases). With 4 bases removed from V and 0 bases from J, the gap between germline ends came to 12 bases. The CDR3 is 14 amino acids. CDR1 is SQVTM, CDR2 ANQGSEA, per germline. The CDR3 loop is CSVVGHGANYGYTF. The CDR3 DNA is TGCAGCGTTGTTGGACATGGAGCTAACTATGGCTACACCTTC.

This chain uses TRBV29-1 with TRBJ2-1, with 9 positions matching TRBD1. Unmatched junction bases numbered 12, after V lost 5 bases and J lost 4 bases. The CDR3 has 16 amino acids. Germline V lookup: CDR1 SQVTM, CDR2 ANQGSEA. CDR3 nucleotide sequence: TGCAGCGTTCGAAAACAGGGGGCGGATAGTTACAATGAGCAGTTCTTC. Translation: CSVRKQGADSYNEQFF.

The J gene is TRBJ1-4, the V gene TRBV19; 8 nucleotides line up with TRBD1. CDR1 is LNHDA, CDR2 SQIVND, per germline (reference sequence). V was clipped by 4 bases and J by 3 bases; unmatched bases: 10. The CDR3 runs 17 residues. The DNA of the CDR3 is TGTGCCAGTAGTAGGGGGGGGACAGGTTTTCCTAATGAAAAACTGTTTTTT. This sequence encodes CASSRGGTGFPNEKLFF.

The CDR3 DNA is TGTGCCAGCAGCTTGGTGGGACTAGCGGGAGGGACCTACAATGAGCAGTTCTTC. The encoded protein is CASSLVGLAGGTYNEQFF. The J gene is TRBJ2-1, the V gene TRBV5-4; 16 bases are a match to TRBD2. Germline lookup yields CDR1 SGHNT and CDR2 YYREEE (reference sequence). This CDR3 is 18 amino acids long. With V trimmed by 0 bases and J by 2 bases, 2 bases remained unmatched.

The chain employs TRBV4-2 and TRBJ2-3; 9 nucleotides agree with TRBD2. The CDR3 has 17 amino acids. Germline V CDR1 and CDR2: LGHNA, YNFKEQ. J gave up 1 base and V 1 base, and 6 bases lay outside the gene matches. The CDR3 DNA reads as TGTGCCAGCAGCCAAGTGGCGGGGGGGCCTCGCACAGATACGCAGTATTTT. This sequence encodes CASSQVAGGPRTDTQYF.

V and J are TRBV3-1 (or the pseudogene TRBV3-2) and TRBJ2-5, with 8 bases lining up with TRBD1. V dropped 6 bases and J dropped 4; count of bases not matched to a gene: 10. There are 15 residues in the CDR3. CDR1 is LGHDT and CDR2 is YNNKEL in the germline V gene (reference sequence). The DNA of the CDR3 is TGTGCCAGCAGAGCCGCCGGGACAGGATTAGAGACCCAGTACTTC. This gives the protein CASRAAGTGLETQYF.

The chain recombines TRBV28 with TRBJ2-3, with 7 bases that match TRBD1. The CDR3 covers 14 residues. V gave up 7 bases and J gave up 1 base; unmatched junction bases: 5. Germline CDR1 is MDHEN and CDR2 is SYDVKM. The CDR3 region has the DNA TGTGCCAGCAAGAACAGGGGACGCACAGATACGCAGTATTTT. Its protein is CASKNRGRTDTQYF.